The rows below give T cell receptor beta chains drawn from one sample of a study of shared clonotypes between healthy human individuals. Some clones are missing from TCRdb's copy, which holds only in-frame ones; the method was immunoSEQ multiplex PCR. The sample records 200,000 to 250,000 clones, 60% to 80% being singletons. Source material: memory CD4+ T cells sorted from blood. These receptors were obtained from a man aged 25 to 40 in good health. Each CDR3 is given with its conserved first and last residue. A D gene is named only where the DNA matches it firmly. Clone size, where shown, is once, few, many, or a class for clones that have expanded.

V	J	D	size	CDR3	DNA
TRBV6-5	TRBJ1-1	.	.	CASSYFGATTEAFF	TGTGCCAGCAGTTACTTTGGGGCTACCACTGAAGCTTTCTTT
TRBV7-9	TRBJ2-1	.	.	CASSLLRGRGNEQFF	TGTGCCAGCAGCCTCCTTAGGGGGAGGGGGAATGAGCAGTTCTTC
TRBV30	TRBJ2-5	TRBD2	.	CAWGAGREFWTQYF	TGTGCCTGGGGCGCGGGGCGGGAGTTTTGGACCCAGTACTTC
TRBV5-1	TRBJ2-2	TRBD2	.	CASSHGGKTGELFF	TGCGCCAGCAGCCACGGGGGGAAAACCGGGGAGCTGTTTTTT
TRBV9	TRBJ2-1	TRBD1	.	CASSVEGRTGDNEQFF	TGTGCCAGCAGCGTAGAAGGAAGAACAGGGGATAATGAGCAGTTCTTC
TRBV12-5	TRBJ2-1	.	few	CASGPGLGPYNEQFF	TGTGCTAGTGGACCCGGACTGGGACCCTACAATGAGCAGTTCTTC
TRBV12-5	TRBJ2-2	TRBD2	.	CASGSPAGGRTGELFF	TGTGCTAGTGGTTCCCCGGCGGGAGGGAGGACCGGGGAGCTGTTTTTT
TRBV6-5	TRBJ2-3	TRBD1	.	CASHGWGQGSDTQYF	TGTGCCAGTCATGGTTGGGGACAGGGTTCCGATACGCAGTATTTT
TRBV19	TRBJ1-5	.	.	CASSIEATGRGQPQHF	TGTGCCAGTAGTATAGAAGCCACGGGCCGCGGTCAGCCCCAGCATTTT
TRBV9	TRBJ2-3	.	.	CASSVGSTDTQYF	TGTGCCAGCAGCGTAGGAAGCACAGATACGCAGTATTTT
TRBV7-9	TRBJ1-4	TRBD1	.	CASSWGTGAYNEKLFF	TGTGCCAGCAGCTGGGGGACAGGGGCCTATAATGAAAAACTGTTTTTT
TRBV5-1	TRBJ1-2	TRBD1	.	CASSQDRGRGYTF	TGCGCCAGCAGCCAAGACAGGGGACGGGGCTACACCTTC
TRBV7-9	TRBJ2-1	TRBD2	.	CASSLPQRLAGRNDEQFF	TGTGCCAGCAGCCTACCCCAGAGACTAGCGGGAAGAAACGATGAGCAGTTCTTC
TRBV9	TRBJ2-2	TRBD2	.	CASSVELRTSGNTGELFF	TGTGCCAGCAGCGTAGAGTTACGGACTAGCGGGAACACCGGGGAGCTGTTTTTT
TRBV2	TRBJ2-7	.	.	CASTPEGGRTYEQYF	TGTGCCAGCACCCCCGAGGGGGGTAGAACCTACGAGCAGTACTTC
TRBV7-3	TRBJ2-3	TRBD1	.	CASSFETGGADTQYF	TGTGCCAGCAGCTTTGAGACAGGGGGTGCAGATACGCAGTATTTT
TRBV18	TRBJ2-3	.	.	CASRGSTDTQYF	TGTGCCAGCCGGGGGAGCACAGATACGCAGTATTTT
TRBV11-2	TRBJ1-1	.	.	CASSRIGGNTEAFF	TGTGCCAGCAGCCGAATAGGGGGGAACACTGAAGCTTTCTTT
TRBV10-1	TRBJ2-1	TRBD1	.	CASSIGTGAYNEQFF	TGCGCCAGCAGTATTGGGACAGGGGCCTACAATGAGCAGTTCTTC
TRBV7-9	TRBJ1-1	TRBD1	few	CASSLGGTGGAEAFF	TGTGCCAGCAGCTTAGGAGGGACAGGGGGCGCTGAAGCTTTCTTT
TRBV6-5	TRBJ2-3	TRBD2	many	CAISGGGTDTQYF	TGTGCGATCAGCGGGGGTGGCACAGATACGCAGTATTTT
TRBV19	TRBJ2-2	TRBD2	.	CASSILAGGLGTGELFF	TGTGCCAGTAGTATTCTAGCGGGAGGGTTGGGCACCGGGGAGCTGTTTTTT
TRBV5-5	TRBJ1-3	.	many	CASRQGASGNTIYF	TGTGCCAGCAGACAAGGGGCGTCTGGAAACACCATATATTTT
TRBV27	TRBJ1-1	.	medium-sized	CASSLNLGTEAFF	TGTGCCAGCAGTTTAAATCTGGGGACTGAAGCTTTCTTT
TRBV19	TRBJ1-5	.	few	CASESGVGTYSNQPQHF	TGTGCCAGTGAGTCGGGGGTGGGGACCTATAGCAATCAGCCCCAGCATTTT
TRBV19	TRBJ2-1	.	.	CASSSKLNEQFF	TGTGCCAGTAGTTCTAAGCTCAATGAGCAGTTCTTC